This is a list of T cell receptor beta chains from one sample in a study of shared clonotypes between healthy human individuals. Clones were read by immunoSEQ multiplex PCR, and TCRdb kept only the in-frame ones, dropping some. The sample consists of under 750,000 clones, 55% to 75% of them appearing once. Sequenced sample: memory CD4+ T cells sorted from blood. The source of these receptors is a woman in her thirties in good health. Each CDR3 is given with its conserved first and last residue.

TRBJ1-1	TRBV11-1	CASSLRTGNTEAFF
TRBJ2-1	TRBV4-1	CASSQETSGRPRGEQFF
TRBJ2-1	TRBV7-2	CASSLAIAGNEQFF
TRBJ2-1	TRBV18	CASSPPGTRNNNEQFF
TRBJ2-7	TRBV6-1	CASIQGPGYEQYF
TRBJ2-5	TRBV11-2	CASSILGTLGTQYF
TRBJ1-2	TRBV2	CASDPRTGVYGYTF
TRBJ1-2	TRBV6-6	CASSYPDRNYGYTF
TRBJ1-6	TRBV6-5	CASGAGVNSPLHF
TRBJ1-2	TRBV7-2	CASSLGPGRGYTF
TRBJ2-5	TRBV5-1	CASSALASGEETQYF
TRBJ1-1	TRBV29-1	CSGTGAANTEAFF
TRBJ1-3	TRBV6-1	CASSAGGNTIYF
TRBJ1-4	TRBV28	CASSLPTPGTYEKLFF
TRBJ1-1	TRBV18	CASSPQGSNTEAFF
TRBJ1-4	TRBV5-8	CASSSTTGEKLFF
TRBJ1-5	TRBV27	CASRQGFEPQHF
TRBJ1-4	TRBV21-1	CASTGQNNEKLFF
TRBJ2-7	TRBV2	CAAGQGHEQYF
TRBJ2-7	TRBV6-6	CASSTPLGNEQYF
TRBJ2-7	TRBV7-2	CASSRRKTGSAYEQYF
TRBJ2-5	TRBV7-2	CASSLADQETQYF
TRBJ2-7	TRBV28	CASSGGTSGYEQYF
TRBJ1-5	TRBV5-4	CASSLMTGFQPQHF
TRBJ2-7	TRBV27	CASSLHGVRNEQYF
TRBJ2-3	TRBV18	CASSPPGLAGVTDTQYF
TRBJ1-2	TRBV2	CASSERGGSFINGYTF
TRBJ2-3	TRBV7-8	CASSPAGTSGDTQYF
TRBJ1-1	TRBV9	CASSPSRAPGPSTEAFF
TRBJ2-5	TRBV11-2	CASSLDRGQETQYF
TRBJ2-7	TRBV6-5	CASSTSRGYEQYF
TRBJ2-7	TRBV10-3	CAIRGVGPYEQYF
TRBJ2-2	TRBV5-1	CASSSAQAGELFF
TRBJ1-5	TRBV6-6	CASTRRQGVANQPQHF
TRBJ2-5	TRBV5-3	CARTFRMGRTQYF